This TCR beta chain derives from a study of cytomegalovirus exposure and HLA in healthy donors. Points on this clone: What it recognizes is unknown.

The CDR3 has 13 amino acids. The germline CDR1 and CDR2 sequences are MNHEY and SVGAGI. Trimming pared 0 bases from V and 10 bases from J, leaving 10 bases between. Study conclusions and caveats: Among TCR beta chains, those listed as cytomegalovirus-associated numbered roughly 150. The authors judged a highly shared variant cluster likely a sequencing artifact. Across donors, most TCRs were seen rarely, yet some public ones were widespread.

13 Jbeta primers and 60 Vbeta primers were used for the PCR. Measured with immunoSEQ multiplex PCR; TCRdb has only the in-frame clones, and not every one. Seen here are about 180,000 clones, roughly 85% observed once, and the top ten hold approximately 0.7%. The source is a woman aged 40 to 50 in good health and CMV-seronegative. The chain employs TRBV6-5 and TRBJ1-5, with unresolved D. Sequenced material: PBMCs. CDR3: CASSYSREAPQHF. The CDR3 coding sequence is TGTGCCAGCAGTTACTCGCGGGAAGCCCCCCAGCATTTT.